This T cell receptor (beta chain) was profiled in a study of CD8 T cells in Susac syndrome. Study-wide context: Patients with Susac syndrome were therapy-naive, on corticosteroids, or on intravenous immunoglobulin alone at the time that blood was drawn.

The authors carried out high-throughput sequencing of TCR beta. They applied it to CD8+ and CD4+ T cells obtained from blood. Germline trimming cut 2 bases from V and 7 bases from J; bases unmatched to any gene: 8. The CDR3 totals 14 residues. Per the germline V gene, CDR1 is GTSNPN and CDR2 is SVGIG (reference sequence). cDNA came from approximately 0.5 to 1 ug RNA primed by random hexamers. TCRdb analysed the immunoSEQ multiplex PCR reads with MiXCR anew, one entry per CDR3 protein. The sample contains over 150,000 distinct CDR3 sequences, around 94% of which appear only once. This sequence joins TRBV30 and TRBJ2-4; 7 nucleotides align to TRBD1. The sequence derives from a human donor with Susac syndrome. The sample taken for sequencing was CD4+ T cells from PBMCs. The CDR3 DNA follows: TGTGCCTGGAGTCCTCCAGGGGGTAGGAACATTCAGTACTTC. Residues: CAWSPPGGRNIQYF.